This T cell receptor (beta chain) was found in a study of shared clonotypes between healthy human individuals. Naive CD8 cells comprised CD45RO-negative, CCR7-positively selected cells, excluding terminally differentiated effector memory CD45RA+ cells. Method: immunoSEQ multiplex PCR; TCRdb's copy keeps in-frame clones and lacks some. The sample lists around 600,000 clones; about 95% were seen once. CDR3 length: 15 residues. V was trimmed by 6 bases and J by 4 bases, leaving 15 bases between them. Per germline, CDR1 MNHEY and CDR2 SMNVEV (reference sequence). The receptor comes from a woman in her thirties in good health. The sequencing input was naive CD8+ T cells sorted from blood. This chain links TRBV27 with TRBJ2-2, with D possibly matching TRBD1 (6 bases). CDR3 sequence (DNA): TGTGCCAGCAGCCGGGACATAATGGGCACCGGGGAGCTGTTTTTT. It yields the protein CASSRDIMGTGELFF.